The 24 T cell receptor beta chains below all came from one sample that was sequenced in a study of breast tumors, draining lymph nodes, adjacent tissues. TCRdb reprocessed the multiplex PCR reads via MiXCR and lists one record per CDR3 protein. The table has fewer than 25,000 distinct CDR3 sequences, roughly two fifths seen once; the top ten hold 24%. The sequencing sample was made of breast tumor tissue. The origin of the receptors is a female donor with breast cancer. Some clones in this sample may be carry-over from other donors' samples.

This chain uses TRBV6-1 with TRBJ2-3; 8 nucleotides match TRBD2. CDR1 MNHNS and CDR2 SASEGT come from the germline V gene. Trimming cost V 6 bases and J 0 bases; bases outside gene matches: 5. The CDR3 runs to 15 residues. As DNA, the CDR3 is TGTGCCAGCAGACGGGGGGGGACTAGCACAGATACGCAGTATTTT. Translated: CASRRGGTSTDTQYF.

The V gene is TRBV3-1, the J gene TRBJ1-5, with D uncertain. The germline CDR1 and CDR2 sequences are LGHDT and YNNKEL (reference sequence). The CDR3 loop spans 14 amino acids. Trimming cost V 6 bases and J 2 bases, with 11 bases left between them. DNA of the CDR3: TGTGCCAGCAGTCGGACGCCAGGCAATCAGCCCCAGCATTTT. This sequence encodes CASSRTPGNQPQHF.

The chain has TRBV24-1 and TRBJ2-5, with D possibly being TRBD1 or TRBD2 (5 bases each). The CDR3 is 14 residues long. Germline loops: CDR1 KGHDR, CDR2 SFDVKD. Trimming left V 6 bases short and J 1 base short, with 11 bases between. The CDR3 DNA is TGTGCCACCAGTCTAGGGACGGCCCAAGAGACCCAGTACTTC. As protein: CATSLGTAQETQYF.

The rearrangement links TRBV5-1 to TRBJ1-5; maybe TRBD1 (6 bases). CDR1 is SGHRS, CDR2 YFSETQ, per germline. V was trimmed by 4 bases and J by 1 base, leaving 18 bases between them. The CDR3 runs 17 residues. The CDR3 loop reads CASSPKPGHYSNQPQHF. Written as DNA, the CDR3 is TGCGCCAGCAGCCCGAAACCGGGACATTACAGCAATCAGCCCCAGCATTTT.

In its sample, this clonotype was seen once. This chain joins TRBV2 and TRBJ2-6; TRBD1 might be the D (5 bases). The CDR3 is 14 residues long. CDR1 is SNHLY, CDR2 FYNNEI, per germline. The V gene lost 8 bases and the J gene lost 0 bases, with 8 bases spanning the gap. The CDR3 loop is CASGADSGANVLTF. DNA for the CDR3: TGTGCCAGCGGGGCTGACTCTGGGGCCAACGTCCTGACTTTC.

As to this clonotype: A read error is possible here, since a much larger clone lies one base away. The chain carries TRBV20-1 and TRBJ1-5; TRBD1 is a possible D gene (6 bases). The CDR3 spans 12 residues. Germline-derived CDR1 and CDR2 are DFQATT and SNEGSKA (reference sequence). CDR3 in amino acids: CSASRGDQPPHF. Written as DNA, the CDR3 is TGCAGTGCTAGTAGGGGGGATCAGCCCCCGCATTTT.

CDR3 DNA: TGTGCCATCAGTGAGAGGGGGCCGAACACCGGGGAGCTGTTTTTT. Amino acids: CAISERGPNTGELFF. V and J are TRBV10-3 and TRBJ2-2, with TRBD1 matching 7 bases. V lost 2 bases and J lost 0; bases outside the gene matches: 0. CDR3 size: 15 residues. The germline V gene encodes CDR1 ENHRY and CDR2 SYGVKD.

This clonotype was recorded many times. The V and J genes are TRBV10-2 and TRBJ2-7; the D is unclear. The length of the CDR3 is 11 residues. In germline, CDR1 is WSHSY, CDR2 SAAADI. Trimming pared 3 bases from V and 4 bases from J, leaving 4 bases between. CDR3 protein: CASSDGYEQYV. CDR3 DNA: TGCGCCAGCAGTGATGGGTACGAGCAGTACGTC.

In the case of this clonotype: Just one base apart from a much larger clone, this may be a read error. The chain joins TRBV9 to TRBJ2-3; D gene uncertain. The CDR3 is 14 amino acids. CDR1 is SGDLS, CDR2 YYNGEE, per germline. CDR3 sequence (DNA): TGTGCCAGCAGCGTAGGCGGAGTTGCAGATACGCAGTCTTTT. Protein sequence: CASSVGGVADTQSF.

This clonotype showed up many times. The chain is built from TRBV15 and TRBJ2-1; D remains ambiguous. The CDR3 runs 14 residues. The germline V gene has CDR1 LNHNV and CDR2 YYDKDF (reference sequence). V dropped 1 base and J dropped 6 bases, with 10 bases sitting between them. The CDR3 loop is CATSRGAGGNEQFF. DNA of the CDR3: TGTGCCACCAGCAGAGGGGCAGGTGGCAATGAGCAGTTCTTC. The variable domain in full, completed from reference TRBV15 and TRBJ2-1, reads DAMVIQNPRYQVTQFGKPVTLSCSQTLNHNVMYWYQQKSSQAPKLLFHYYDKDFNNEADTPDNFQSRRPNTSFCFLDIRSPGLGDTAMYLCATSRGAGGNEQFFGPGTRLTVL.

The V and J genes are TRBV9 and TRBJ2-7; D not resolved. Trimming pared 5 bases from V and 3 bases from J, leaving 6 bases between. Germline V CDR1 and CDR2: SGDLS, YYNGEE. This CDR3 is built from 11 residues. CDR3 DNA sequence: TGTGCCAGCAGTAGGGACTACGAGCAGTACTTC. This translates into CASSRDYEQYF.

The chain links TRBV7-9 to TRBJ1-2, with D maybe TRBD1 (5 bases). Deletions cut 4 bases from V and 8 bases from J, with 32 bases between. The CDR3 sequence is 19 residues long. Per the germline V gene, CDR1 is SEHNR and CDR2 is FQNEAQ (reference sequence). CDR3 loop: CASSYPGLAGGLAAGGYTF. As DNA, the CDR3 is TGTGCCAGCAGCTATCCGGGACTAGCGGGAGGGTTAGCGGCAGGCGGCTACACCTTC.

Many counts were recorded for this clonotype. The chain links TRBV30 to TRBJ2-7, with 7 bases identical to TRBD1. There are 14 residues in the CDR3. The V gene's germline CDR1 is GTSNPN and CDR2 SVGIG (reference sequence). Trimming at V came to 4 bases and at J to 3 bases, leaving 9 bases not matched to a gene. CDR3 amino acids: CAWTNDREYYEQYF. The CDR3 DNA is TGTGCCTGGACCAACGACAGGGAATACTACGAGCAGTACTTC. The whole variable domain, remainder taken from reference TRBV30 and TRBJ2-7, is SQTIHQWPATLVQPVGSPLSLECTVEGTSNPNLYWYRQAAGRGLQLLFYSVGIGQISSEVPQNLSASRPQDRQFILSSKKLLLSDSGFYLCAWTNDREYYEQYFGPGTRLTVT.

This clonotype was counted ten times or more. The CDR3 sequence: CSVDGGSAEQYF. The DNA of the CDR3 is TGCAGCGTTGACGGGGGGTCGGCCGAGCAGTACTTC. This chain uses TRBV29-1 with TRBJ2-7; 7 nucleotides match TRBD2. The length of the CDR3 is 12 residues. From germline, CDR1 is SQVTM and CDR2 ANQGSEA. The trim removed 3 bases at V and 6 bases at J, leaving 5 bases unmatched.

The genes are TRBV7-9 and TRBJ2-3; D perhaps matches TRBD2 (7 bases). This CDR3 region has 17 residues. With 5 bases removed from V and 10 bases from J, the gap between germline ends came to 28 bases. CDR1 is SEHNR, CDR2 FQNEAQ, per germline (reference sequence). The CDR3 loop is CASSMGRAGARTGPQYF. CDR3 sequence (DNA): TGTGCCAGCAGCATGGGACGGGCGGGGGCACGCACAGGACCGCAGTATTTT.

In its sample, this clonotype was seen a few times. The chain uses TRBV6-5 and TRBJ1-6, with TRBD1 matching over 11 bases. The V and J ends lost 6 bases and 9 bases, in that order; junction bases with no gene match: 4. CDR3 size: 14 residues. Germline CDR1 is MNHEY and CDR2 is SVGAGI. This CDR3 reads CASRSGTGGSPLHF. The CDR3 nucleotides are TGTGCCAGCAGGTCCGGGACAGGGGGTTCACCCCTCCACTTT.

This clonotype was recorded at least ten times. The V call is TRBV9, the J call TRBJ1-2; 8 bases match TRBD1. V lost 4 bases, J lost 1 base, and 15 bases stayed unmatched. Looked up from germline, CDR1 is SGDLS and CDR2 is YYNGEE. CDR3 length equals 18 residues. CDR3 region: CASSWGLQQGGNNYGYTF. The CDR3 DNA sequence: TGTGCCAGCAGCTGGGGTTTACAACAGGGGGGTAATAACTATGGCTACACCTTC.

This clonotype has only a few counts. This chain uses TRBV2 with TRBJ1-6, with D possibly being TRBD1 (5 bases). The CDR3 covers 13 residues. Trimming shortened V by 8 bases and J by 6 bases, and 11 bases separated the two germline ends. CDR1 is SNHLY and CDR2 is FYNNEI in the germline V gene. CDR3 residues: CASVGHLNSPLHF. The CDR3 DNA follows: TGTGCCAGCGTTGGACACCTTAATTCACCCCTCCACTTT.

This clonotype was picked up many times. V and J are TRBV29-1 and TRBJ1-3; D is perhaps TRBD1 (5 bases). V shed 4 bases and J shed 9 bases, with 16 bases lying between them. The CDR3 sequence is 13 residues long. Germline lookup yields CDR1 SQVTM and CDR2 ANQGSEA. CDR3 region: CSVGTSSEGTIYF. CDR3 DNA sequence: TGCAGCGTTGGGACAAGCTCTGAGGGCACCATATATTTT.

This rearrangement joins TRBV2 to TRBJ2-5; D unclear. The CDR3 spans 13 residues. Looked up from germline, CDR1 is SNHLY and CDR2 is FYNNEI. Trimming took off 3 bases at V and 2 bases at J, with 7 bases between the two ends. This chain's CDR3 is CASSDNGQETQYF. CDR3 bases: TGTGCCAGCAGTGATAACGGACAAGAGACCCAGTACTTC.

This clonotype was observed many times. No DNA is shown, since the ends of the CDR3 on it are uncertain; the CDR3 is the one TCRdb lists. The J gene is TRBJ2-1, the V gene TRBV19; the table's TRBD1 call for D was not verified on the DNA. With termini counted, the CDR3 has 12 amino acids. Germline V lookup: CDR1 LNHDA, CDR2 SQIVND (reference sequence). This CDR3 reads CASTSVAGQEFF.

The gene calls are TRBV11-2 and TRBJ2-1; possible D gene TRBD1, 5 bases. Looked up from germline, CDR1 is SGHAT and CDR2 is FQNNGV. V was shortened by 2 bases and J by 4 bases, with 12 bases between the two germline ends. The CDR3 runs 15 residues. The CDR3 bases are TGTGCCAGCAGCTTACCACAGGCCGTTTACAATGAGCAGTTCTTC. This translates into CASSLPQAVYNEQFF.

The gene calls are TRBV12-3 or TRBV12-4 and TRBJ1-4; TRBD1 might be the D (5 bases). V lost 1 base and J 7 bases, leaving 19 bases between the germline ends. The CDR3 is made up of 17 amino acids. The CDR3 region is CASSLGSGGGRAEKLFF. In DNA, the CDR3 is TGTGCCAGCAGTTTAGGCTCCGGGGGGGGAAGGGCTGAAAAACTGTTTTTT.

This clonotype was observed at least ten times. The V gene is TRBV20-1, the J gene TRBJ2-7; 7 bases map to TRBD1. V dropped 5 bases and J dropped 1; count of bases not matched to a gene: 8. Germline CDR1 and CDR2: DFQATT and SNEGSKA (reference sequence). The CDR3 spans 14 residues. The CDR3 DNA reads as TGCAGTGCTCTTAAGACAGGGATGTCCTACGAGCAGTACTTC. Protein sequence: CSALKTGMSYEQYF.